What follows are 21 T cell receptor beta chains derived from one specimen sequenced in a study of beta chain features in type 1 diabetes. Expressed TCRB transcripts were sequenced because the isolated RNA had all been reverse transcribed beforehand. Some clones are missing from TCRdb's copy, which holds only in-frame ones; the method was immunoSEQ multiplex PCR. This sample yields over 500,000 clones, of which around 15% are seen a single time; about 0.086% belongs to the top ten. Sequenced: naive CD4+ T cells from blood. The receptors derive from a man between 18 and 29 years old in good health.

A few counts support this clone. The CDR3 is CASTWGQETQYF. For the CDR3, the DNA is TGTGCCAGCACTTGGGGACAAGAGACCCAGTACTTC. The chain couples TRBV6-5 to TRBJ2-5; D call uncertain. V lost 7 bases, J lost 2 bases, and 8 bases lay in between. The CDR3 totals 12 residues. Germline V lookup: CDR1 MNHEY, CDR2 SVGAGI.

This chain uses TRBV21-1 with TRBJ2-7; the D call TRBD1 from the table was never checked on the DNA. TRBV21-1 is noted as a pseudogene. The CDR3 contains 14 residues. CDR3 DNA: TGTGCCAGCAGCCAAAAAGGGGTAACCTACGAGCAGTACTTC. This encodes CASSQKGVTYEQYF.

The rearrangement uses TRBV4-3 and TRBJ2-2; no clear D. CDR3 length equals 16 residues. Germline V gives CDR1 LGHNA, CDR2 YSLEER. The V end was cut by 8 bases, the J end by 0 bases, with 16 bases between. The CDR3 here is CASRRSVTTNTGELFF. The CDR3 DNA reads TGCGCCAGCCGCAGGTCGGTGACAACGAACACCGGGGAGCTGTTTTTT.

This clone was observed a few times. The sample carries other DNA sequences with the same CDR3. The chain combines TRBV9 with TRBJ2-7; the match to TRBD1 covers 9 bases. J was trimmed by 2 bases and V by 0 bases; bases with no gene match: 3. Per the germline V gene, CDR1 is SGDLS and CDR2 is YYNGEE. This CDR3 is built from 15 residues. In nucleotides, the CDR3 is TGTGCCAGCAGCGTAGGAGGACAGGGGACCTACGAGCAGTACTTC. Translation gives CASSVGGQGTYEQYF.

The chain carries TRBV15 and TRBJ1-3; D is ambiguous. The length of the CDR3 is 16 residues. Trimming cost V 0 bases and J 3 bases, with 12 bases left between them. Germline V gives CDR1 LNHNV, CDR2 YYDKDF (reference sequence). CDR3 region: CATSRDRRSSGNTIYF. DNA of the CDR3: TGTGCCACCAGCAGAGACCGGAGGTCCAGTGGAAACACCATATATTTT.

This clone was seen more than once but under ten times. This chain connects TRBV2 to TRBJ2-3; possible D gene TRBD2, 6 bases. V lost 6 bases, J lost 13 bases, and 17 bases lay in between. Germline assignment: CDR1 SNHLY and CDR2 FYNNEI. CDR3 length: 12 amino acids. The CDR3 here is CASSLAPPLKYF. In DNA, the CDR3 is TGTGCCAGCAGCCTAGCGCCCCCCTTGAAGTATTTT.

Written as DNA, the CDR3 is TGCGCCAGCAGATTTTTGACTAGCGGGAACAATGAGCAGTTCTTC. This encodes CASRFLTSGNNEQFF. The chain couples TRBV5-1 to TRBJ2-1; 11 nucleotides line up with TRBD2. Germline lookup yields CDR1 SGHRS and CDR2 YFSETQ. V dropped 5 bases and J dropped 5; count of bases not matched to a gene: 6. The CDR3 runs 15 residues.

This chain joins TRBV7-9 and TRBJ2-1, with D tentatively TRBD2 (6 bases). Germline loops: CDR1 SEHNR, CDR2 FQNEAQ (reference sequence). V was clipped by 1 base and J by 15 bases, with 10 bases between them. The length of the CDR3 is 11 residues. The CDR3 DNA is TGTGCCAGCAGCTTAGAAAAGCGGGCGTTCTTC. This translates into CASSLEKRAFF.

This sequence joins TRBV18 and TRBJ1-1, with 9 positions matching TRBD1. The CDR3 sequence is 16 residues long. Germline V CDR1 and CDR2: KGHSH, LQKENI. Unmatched junction bases numbered 5, after V lost 0 bases and J lost 3 bases. CDR3 DNA: TGTGCCAGCTCACCACCCGGGACAGGGATACACACTGAAGCTTTCTTT. Its translation is CASSPPGTGIHTEAFF. Full variable domain (remainder filled in from reference TRBV18 and TRBJ1-1): NAGVMQNPRHLVRRRGQEARLRCSPMKGHSHVYWYRQLPEEGLKFMVYLQKENIIDESGMPKERFSAEFPKEGPSILRIQQVVRGDSAAYFCASSPPGTGIHTEAFFGQGTRLTVV.

The DNA of the CDR3 is TGTGCCAGCAGCTCCTACCGGGACGGCCAATACAATGAGCAGTTCTTC. Translating it yields CASSSYRDGQYNEQFF. This chain links TRBV7-3 with TRBJ2-1; D possibly matches TRBD1 or TRBD2 (5 bases each). The CDR3 extends over 16 amino acids. Germline lookup yields CDR1 SGHTA and CDR2 FQGTGA. Between the trimmed V and J ends, which lost 4 bases and 4 bases, there was a span of 17 bases.

V gene TRBV11-2 combines with J gene TRBJ1-1; 7 positions match TRBD1. Per germline, CDR1 SGHAT and CDR2 FQNNGV. This CDR3 spans 12 amino acids. Trimming at V came to 2 bases and at J to 10 bases, leaving 4 bases not matched to a gene. The CDR3 sequence: CASSLPGGTAFF. The CDR3 region has the DNA TGTGCCAGCAGCTTACCAGGGGGTACAGCTTTCTTT.

This clone showed up just a few times. This chain uses TRBV19 with TRBJ1-2; 7 bases align to TRBD1. The CDR3 totals 15 residues. With 7 bases clipped from V and 3 bases from J, the junction kept 11 bases outside the gene matches. CDR1 is LNHDA and CDR2 is SQIVND in the germline V gene (reference sequence). The DNA for the CDR3 is TGTGCCAGTACCCCTGGGACAGCGGGGGACTATGGCTACACCTTC. This gives the protein CASTPGTAGDYGYTF.

This clone was picked up a small number of times. The sample contains more than one DNA sequence encoding this CDR3. The gene calls are TRBV6-6 and TRBJ1-6; D unresolved. Germline V gene sequence: CDR1 MNHNY, CDR2 SVGAGI (reference sequence). CDR3 length equals 15 residues. Deletions cut 7 bases from V and 4 bases from J, with 14 bases between. CDR3 amino acids: CASTALDRYNSPLHF. Written as DNA, the CDR3 is TGTGCCAGCACAGCCCTCGATCGGTATAATTCACCCCTCCACTTT.

CDR3 sequence (DNA): TGTGCCATCAGTTTAATCAGGGGGGACGAGCAGTACTTC. Amino acids: CAISLIRGDEQYF. V gene TRBV10-3 combines with J gene TRBJ2-7, with D possibly being TRBD1 (7 bases). The V gene lost 5 bases and the J gene lost 5 bases, with 13 bases spanning the gap. This CDR3 is 13 amino acids long. CDR1 and CDR2 (germline): ENHRY, SYGVKD.

The DNA of the CDR3 is TGCGCCAGCAGCCAAGAGGACAGAGCCTACGAGCAGTACTTC. Protein: CASSQEDRAYEQYF. V usage is TRBV4-3 and J usage is TRBJ2-7; tentative D call: TRBD1 (6 bases). Trimming removed 0 bases from V and 2 bases from J, with 8 bases in between. The germline gives CDR1 LGHNA, CDR2 YSLEER. The CDR3 has 14 amino acids.

The genes are TRBV7-2 and TRBJ2-5; possibly TRBD2 for D (5 bases). The germline CDR1 and CDR2 sequences are SGHTA and FQGNSA. V shed 1 base and J shed 9 bases, with 12 bases lying between them. This CDR3 region has 13 residues. CDR3 residues: CASSLDLLVPQYF. In DNA form, the CDR3 reads TGTGCCAGCAGCTTAGATCTACTAGTCCCCCAGTACTTC.

The gene calls are TRBV5-4 and TRBJ2-6; no firm D call. The germline gives CDR1 SGHNT, CDR2 YYREEE (reference sequence). The CDR3 has 15 amino acids. V was trimmed by 1 base and J by 3 bases, leaving 8 bases between them. The CDR3 nucleotides read TGTGCCAGCAGCTTGTATTCTGGTGGGGCCAACGTCCTGACTTTC. Protein product: CASSLYSGGANVLTF.

This clone was observed a few times. The gene calls are TRBV19 and TRBJ1-2; 8 nucleotides agree with TRBD1. The CDR3 has 14 residues. J lost 7 bases, V lost 6 bases, and 10 bases had no gene match. Germline V CDR1 and CDR2: LNHDA, SQIVND (reference sequence). As DNA, the CDR3 is TGTGCCAGTAGCTTTTTGACAGGGGTAGGTGGCTACACCTTC. Translation gives CASSFLTGVGGYTF.

This clone has a handful of counts. This chain uses TRBV5-4 with TRBJ1-1, with D possibly matching TRBD1 (6 bases). The CDR3 covers 15 residues. Trimming removed 0 bases at V and 0 bases at J, with 9 bases between. CDR1 is SGHNT, CDR2 YYREEE, per germline (reference sequence). CDR3 in DNA: TGTGCCAGCAGCTTGGTAGGGGGTATGAACACTGAAGCTTTCTTT. It specifies CASSLVGGMNTEAFF.

This chain links TRBV2 with TRBJ1-1, with a tentative D call TRBD1 (5 bases). The CDR3 totals 13 residues. The germline CDR1 and CDR2 sequences are SNHLY and FYNNEI. Trimming removed 6 bases from V and 0 bases from J, with 8 bases in between. The CDR3 DNA follows: TGTGCCAGCAGGCGACAGATGAACACTGAAGCTTTCTTT. Its translation is CASRRQMNTEAFF.

The chain combines TRBV20-1 with TRBJ2-1; D uncertain. The V and J ends lost 0 bases and 13 bases respectively, with 10 bases between them. The CDR3 extends over 11 amino acids. Germline values: CDR1 DFQATT, CDR2 SNEGSKA (reference sequence). The CDR3 DNA follows: TGCAGTGCTAGAGAAGTAAGAGTTCAGTTCTTC. The encoded protein is CSAREVRVQFF.